This is a list of T cell receptor beta chains from one sample in a study of OX40 agonist ivuxolimab in advanced cancers. Assay used: immunoSEQ multiplex PCR; TCRdb lists only in-frame clones, some missing. The sample includes approximately 86,000 clones, approximately 91% of them seen just once. The sequencing used CD4+ or CD8+ T cells sorted from blood, collected in a trial of the OX40 agonist ivuxolimab. These receptors originate from an adult with an advanced solid tumor such as melanoma, head and neck, liver or kidney cancer. Each CDR3 is given with its conserved first and last residue. The D gene is left open where the match is weak. Not all rows give a size; the values are once, few, many and, for expanded clones, a class.

v_call: TRBV11-2
j_call: TRBJ2-5
clone_size: .
d_call: TRBD2
cdr3_nt: TGTGCCAGCAGCTTATTTAGGTCGGCTAGCGGGATGGAGACCCAGTACTTC
cdr3_aa: CASSLFRSASGMETQYF

v_call: TRBV4-2
j_call: TRBJ2-1
clone_size: few
d_call: .
cdr3_nt: TGTGCCAGCAGCCAAGAGGCGGGTGTCGCCAATGAGCAGTTCTTC
cdr3_aa: CASSQEAGVANEQFF

v_call: TRBV10-3
j_call: TRBJ2-1
clone_size: .
d_call: .
cdr3_nt: TGTGCCATCAGTGAGTCGGGCAGGGGAAGTAATGAGCAGTTCTTC
cdr3_aa: CAISESGRGSNEQFF

v_call: TRBV30
j_call: TRBJ2-2
clone_size: .
d_call: TRBD2
cdr3_nt: TGTGCCTGGAGGGAGACGGGACTAGCGAACACCGGGGAGCTGTTTTTT
cdr3_aa: CAWRETGLANTGELFF

v_call: TRBV9
j_call: TRBJ2-1
clone_size: .
d_call: .
cdr3_nt: TGTGCCAGCAGCGTAGGAATGGCAGGGTACAATGAGCAGTTCTTC
cdr3_aa: CASSVGMAGYNEQFF

v_call: TRBV2
j_call: TRBJ2-3
clone_size: .
d_call: .
cdr3_nt: TGTGCCAGCAATCAGGGAACAGATACGCAGTATTTT
cdr3_aa: CASNQGTDTQYF

v_call: TRBV6-5
j_call: TRBJ2-3
clone_size: .
d_call: .
cdr3_nt: TGTGCCAGCAGTCCGGACAACCTCCGCACAGATACGCAGTATTTT
cdr3_aa: CASSPDNLRTDTQYF

v_call: TRBV7-3
j_call: TRBJ2-1
clone_size: .
d_call: TRBD1
cdr3_nt: TGTGCCAGCAGCTTAAGGGACAGGGCTTCGTACAATGAGCAGTTCTTC
cdr3_aa: CASSLRDRASYNEQFF

v_call: TRBV9
j_call: TRBJ2-2
clone_size: once
d_call: .
cdr3_nt: TGTGCCAGCAGCGTAGAATCGTGGAGGTCCGGGGAGCTGTTTTTT
cdr3_aa: CASSVESWRSGELFF

v_call: TRBV7-8
j_call: TRBJ2-5
clone_size: .
d_call: .
cdr3_nt: TGTGCCAGCAGCTTAGGGAGGCATTCGGAGACCCAGTACTTC
cdr3_aa: CASSLGRHSETQYF

v_call: TRBV7-2
j_call: TRBJ2-7
clone_size: .
d_call: .
cdr3_nt: TGTGCCAGCAGCTCCCCCCCCGAAAAACAGGGGACTTTTTCTCGTGAGCAGTACTTC
cdr3_aa: CASSSPPEKQGTFSREQYF

v_call: TRBV19
j_call: TRBJ1-5
clone_size: .
d_call: TRBD1
cdr3_nt: TGTGCCAGTAGTATATTGAACAGGGGGGTGGAAAAGGATAGCAATCAGCCCCAGCATTTT
cdr3_aa: CASSILNRGVEKDSNQPQHF

v_call: TRBV6-5
j_call: TRBJ2-2
clone_size: .
d_call: .
cdr3_nt: TGTGCCAGCAGTAATTCGGGAGTAGGGACCGGGGAGCTGTTTTTT
cdr3_aa: CASSNSGVGTGELFF

v_call: TRBV7-2
j_call: TRBJ2-3
clone_size: .
d_call: TRBD1
cdr3_nt: TGTGCCAGCAGTCCAACAGGGGGCGCAGGGGCAGATACGCAGTATTTT
cdr3_aa: CASSPTGGAGADTQYF

v_call: TRBV29-1
j_call: TRBJ2-7
clone_size: .
d_call: TRBD2
cdr3_nt: TGCAGCGTTACCGGGGAGGGCCTCGAGCAGTACTTC
cdr3_aa: CSVTGEGLEQYF

v_call: TRBV5-1
j_call: TRBJ1-1
clone_size: .
d_call: .
cdr3_nt: TGCGCCAGCAGCTTAAATCGGGGGGTGAACACTGAAGCTTTCTTT
cdr3_aa: CASSLNRGVNTEAFF

v_call: TRBV5-4
j_call: TRBJ2-3
clone_size: .
d_call: TRBD1
cdr3_nt: TGTGCCAGCAGCTTGTCCGGACAGGGGACAGATACGCAGTATTTT
cdr3_aa: CASSLSGQGTDTQYF

v_call: TRBV19
j_call: TRBJ2-5
clone_size: once
d_call: .
cdr3_nt: TGTGCCAGTAGTACACAGATGACTCAAGAGACCCAGTACTTC
cdr3_aa: CASSTQMTQETQYF

v_call: TRBV6-1
j_call: TRBJ1-5
clone_size: .
d_call: TRBD1
cdr3_nt: TGTGCCAGCAGTGAGGAAAGACAGGGGGCAGGTCGAAATCAGCCCCAGCATTTT
cdr3_aa: CASSEERQGAGRNQPQHF

v_call: TRBV27
j_call: TRBJ2-7
clone_size: .
d_call: TRBD2
cdr3_nt: TGTGCCAGCAGTCCGGGACTAGCCTTTACCTACGAGCAGTACTTC
cdr3_aa: CASSPGLAFTYEQYF

v_call: TRBV30
j_call: TRBJ2-5
clone_size: once
d_call: .
cdr3_nt: TGTGCCTGGAGTGTAGGGGGGACCCAAGAGACCCAGTACTTC
cdr3_aa: CAWSVGGTQETQYF

v_call: TRBV6-6
j_call: TRBJ2-5
clone_size: .
d_call: TRBD1
cdr3_nt: TGTGCCAGCAGGGGACAGGTCCAAGAGACCCAGTACTTC
cdr3_aa: CASRGQVQETQYF

v_call: TRBV6-5
j_call: TRBJ1-3
clone_size: .
d_call: .
cdr3_nt: TGTGCCAGCAGTTACGGCGGGGGCTCTGGAAACACCATATATTTT
cdr3_aa: CASSYGGGSGNTIYF

v_call: TRBV9
j_call: TRBJ1-3
clone_size: once
d_call: .
cdr3_nt: TGTGCCAGCGGCTTATGGGCCTCCTCTGGAAACACCATATATTTT
cdr3_aa: CASGLWASSGNTIYF